Below are 5 T cell receptor beta chains sequenced from a single sample in a study of blood T cell repertoires in COVID-19. Here immunoSEQ multiplex PCR was the method, and the copy in TCRdb shows in-frame clones only, minus some. The sample has fewer than 350,000 clones, around 89% seen once; the top ten hold approximately 4.6%. Input material: peripheral blood. The receptors originated from a man aged 35-49 years with acute or convalescent COVID-19.

The chain has TRBV6-5 and TRBJ1-1; the D is unclear. CDR3 size: 11 residues. The V and J ends lost 7 bases and 1 base respectively, with 4 bases between them. The V gene's germline CDR1 is MNHEY and CDR2 SVGAGI. CDR3 region: CASTGNTEAFF. The CDR3 DNA reads TGTGCCAGCACCGGGAACACTGAAGCTTTCTTT.

The gene calls are TRBV6-5 and TRBJ1-1; D unresolved. Germline CDR1 and CDR2: MNHEY and SVGAGI. The V gene lost 9 bases and the J gene lost 5 bases, with 16 bases spanning the gap. The CDR3 runs to 13 residues. For the CDR3, the DNA is TGTGCCAGAACCCACGGCCCTAGAACTGAAGCTTTCTTT. Translation: CARTHGPRTEAFF.

The chain links TRBV19 to TRBJ1-5; 8 nucleotides match TRBD1. This CDR3 region has 16 residues. J was trimmed by 4 bases and V by 7 bases; bases with no gene match: 12. Germline V lookup: CDR1 LNHDA, CDR2 SQIVND (reference sequence). DNA for the CDR3: TGTGCCAGTACCACTAACCCGGGACAGGTAAATCAGCCCCAGCATTTT. It translates to CASTTNPGQVNQPQHF.

The chain uses TRBV24-1 and TRBJ2-7; D is unresolved. CDR3 length: 13 amino acids. The V end was cut by 4 bases, the J end by 3 bases, with 9 bases between. CDR1 is KGHDR and CDR2 is SFDVKD in the germline V gene. CDR3: CATSDPVHYEQYF. The CDR3 nucleotides read TGTGCCACCAGTGACCCCGTACACTACGAGCAGTACTTC.

This sequence joins TRBV4-1 and TRBJ1-4, with unresolved D. The V and J ends lost 2 bases and 7 bases respectively, with 14 bases between them. The CDR3 is made up of 15 amino acids. Germline CDR1 reads MGHRA; CDR2 reads YSYEKL. The CDR3 nucleotides read TGCGCCAGCAGCCAACTCCGGTCTACGGGTGAAAAACTGTTTTTT. Translation: CASSQLRSTGEKLFF.